One and the same sample provided the 32 T cell receptor beta chains below, sequenced in a study of T-cell reconstitution after alpha-beta-depleted transplantation in children. The TCRbeta library incorporated unique molecular identifiers. One entry per CDR3 protein results from TCRdb running MiXCR on the PCR reads. This sample has 500,000 or so distinct CDR3 sequences; about 33% occur once, and the top ten carry approximately 2.3%. The sample was PBMCs from the stem cell graft donor, taken from the stem cell graft. The receptors come from a human donor who donated a stem cell graft to a child with aplastic anemia.

This clonotype was seen a handful of times. The chain carries TRBV10-3 and TRBJ2-3, with 7 bases fitting TRBD1. V lost 2 bases and J lost 2; bases outside the gene matches: 13. CDR3 length equals 18 residues. Germline V gene lookup returns CDR1 ENHRY and CDR2 SYGVKD. CDR3 bases: TGTGCCATCAGTGAGACTATAACAATAGGGACAGCCACAGATACGCAGTATTTT. Translated, it gives CAISETITIGTATDTQYF.

This chain links TRBV5-1 with TRBJ1-1; D not certain. The ends were cut back, 2 bases at V and 1 base at J, with 9 bases in the middle. Germline V gene sequence: CDR1 SGHRS, CDR2 YFSETQ. The CDR3 has 14 amino acids. The CDR3 sequence: CASSLATWNTEAFF. The CDR3 DNA reads TGCGCCAGCAGCTTAGCTACTTGGAACACTGAAGCTTTCTTT.

This chain links TRBV7-9 with TRBJ1-1, with a possible D match to TRBD1 (5 bases). Germline CDR1 reads SEHNR; CDR2 reads FQNEAQ (reference sequence). Trimming pared 4 bases from V and 8 bases from J, leaving 23 bases between. The CDR3 extends over 16 amino acids. The CDR3 DNA is TGTGCCAGCAGCTCTACTAATTCGGGCAGGGAAACAGAAGCTTTCTTT. Amino acids: CASSSTNSGRETEAFF.

This clonotype was counted a few times. The CDR3 coding sequence is TGTGCCAGCAGCCCGCGGAGCTCTGGGGCCAACGTCCTGACTTTC. Protein: CASSPRSSGANVLTF. The chain employs TRBV27 and TRBJ2-6; D remains ambiguous. The CDR3 extends over 15 amino acids. In germline, CDR1 is MNHEY, CDR2 SMNVEV (reference sequence). V lost 6 bases and J 0 bases, leaving 9 bases between the germline ends.

This clonotype was counted only a few times. This chain uses TRBV5-1 with TRBJ2-1, with 9 bases aligning to TRBD1. Germline values: CDR1 SGHRS, CDR2 YFSETQ. The CDR3 is 14 amino acids. V shed 4 bases and J 8 bases; nucleotides not matched to a gene: 7. The CDR3 DNA reads as TGCGCCAGCAGCGTCGCTGACAGGGGGGATGAGCAGTTCTTC. Residues: CASSVADRGDEQFF.

This clonotype appeared a single time. This sequence joins TRBV24-1 and TRBJ2-5; D may be TRBD1 (6 bases). The germline CDR1 and CDR2 sequences are KGHDR and SFDVKD. The CDR3 contains 13 residues. With 5 bases removed from V and 1 base from J, the gap between germline ends came to 7 bases. The CDR3 nucleotides are TGTGCCACCAGTGGAGGGGGCCAAGAGACCCAGTACTTC. Protein: CATSGGGQETQYF.

In its sample, this clonotype was seen a few times. V and J are TRBV24-1 and TRBJ2-3; tentative D call: TRBD1 (6 bases). Germline lookup yields CDR1 KGHDR and CDR2 SFDVKD. This CDR3 region has 16 residues. Trimming cost V 3 bases and J 0 bases, with 12 bases left between them. This CDR3 is CATSDPGQISTDTQYF. CDR3 bases: TGTGCCACCAGTGATCCGGGACAAATTAGCACAGATACGCAGTATTTT.

This chain connects TRBV18 to TRBJ1-5; no definite D call. CDR3 length: 15 residues. Germline V gene sequence: CDR1 KGHSH, CDR2 LQKENI. With 0 bases removed from V and 5 bases from J, the gap between germline ends came to 11 bases. The CDR3 here is CASSPPGREYQPQHF. CDR3 nucleotide sequence: TGTGCCAGCTCACCACCGGGCCGGGAATATCAGCCCCAGCATTTT.

This clonotype was seen just once. The CDR3 coding sequence is TGTGCCAGCAGCTTACCAACCAAAGCAGAGACCCAGTACTTC. Amino acids: CASSLPTKAETQYF. The chain has TRBV7-2 and TRBJ2-5; D not resolved. Germline V gene sequence: CDR1 SGHTA, CDR2 FQGNSA. This CDR3 is 14 amino acids long. Between the trimmed V and J ends, which lost 2 bases and 4 bases, there was a span of 11 bases.

The chain couples TRBV25-1 to TRBJ1-2; weak D call: TRBD1 (5 bases). CDR1 is MGHDK and CDR2 is SYGVNS in the germline V gene. V was trimmed by 3 bases and J by 2 bases, leaving 13 bases between them. The CDR3 runs to 15 residues. The CDR3 sequence: CASSDSHGGNYGYTF. The CDR3 DNA reads as TGTGCCAGCAGTGATTCACACGGGGGGAACTATGGCTACACCTTC.

This clonotype was observed at least ten times. The rearrangement uses TRBV29-1 and TRBJ2-1; 12 positions match TRBD2. The CDR3 spans 14 residues. The trim removed 7 bases at V and 8 bases at J, leaving 9 bases unmatched. Germline V gene data show CDR1 as SQVTM and CDR2 as ANQGSEA. The CDR3 here is CSAYSSGRGDEQFF. DNA of the CDR3: TGCAGCGCCTACTCTAGCGGGAGGGGGGATGAGCAGTTCTTC.

This clonotype has more than one count but fewer than ten. The rearrangement links TRBV6-4 to TRBJ2-1; the D gene is possibly TRBD2 (6 bases). With 6 bases removed from V and 8 bases from J, the gap between germline ends came to 20 bases. CDR1 MRHNA and CDR2 SNTAGT come from the germline V gene. The CDR3 runs 15 residues. Here the CDR3 DNA reads TGTGCCAGCAGCGGAGGACTAACGGGACGTGATGAGCAGTTCTTC. Its protein is CASSGGLTGRDEQFF.

This clonotype has a handful of counts. The rearrangement joins TRBV6-5 to TRBJ1-5; weak D call: TRBD1 (5 bases). The CDR3 extends over 18 amino acids. Germline V gene sequence: CDR1 MNHEY, CDR2 SVGAGI. Trimming left V 0 bases short and J 0 bases short, with 15 bases between. CDR3 sequence reads: CASSYSTRQSYSNQPQHF. DNA for the CDR3: TGTGCCAGCAGTTACTCTACAAGACAGTCCTATAGCAATCAGCCCCAGCATTTT.

The genes are TRBV7-8 and TRBJ1-1; 8 nucleotides line up with TRBD1. The V gene end was trimmed by 6 bases and the J gene end by 4 bases; junction bases not matched to a gene: 10. Looked up from germline, CDR1 is SGHVS and CDR2 is FQNEAQ. The CDR3 is made up of 15 amino acids. In DNA form, the CDR3 reads TGTGCCAGCAGGGGTAGGACAGGGAGGGTCACTGAAGCTTTCTTT. It yields the protein CASRGRTGRVTEAFF.

The chain employs TRBV4-3 and TRBJ1-2, with D possibly being TRBD1 (5 bases). The CDR3 sequence is 15 residues long. Germline V CDR1 and CDR2: LGHNA, YSLEER. V dropped 0 bases and J dropped 5 bases, with 13 bases sitting between them. The CDR3 coding sequence is TGCGCCAGCAGCCAAGAGACGGGGCGGCCTTATGGCTACACCTTC. Protein: CASSQETGRPYGYTF.

The chain links TRBV3-1 to TRBJ2-2; possibly TRBD1 for D (6 bases). CDR1 LGHDT and CDR2 YNNKEL come from the germline V gene (reference sequence). This CDR3 is 16 amino acids long. Deletions cut 4 bases from V and 2 bases from J, with 14 bases between. The CDR3 reads CASSPSGTLNTGELFF. The CDR3 DNA follows: TGTGCCAGCAGCCCATCCGGGACATTAAACACCGGGGAGCTGTTTTTT.

This rearrangement joins TRBV7-2 to TRBJ1-6; TRBD1 matches at 7 bases. The germline V gene encodes CDR1 SGHTA and CDR2 FQGNSA. V was clipped by 1 base and J by 6 bases; unmatched bases: 6. This CDR3 comprises 16 residues. CDR3 amino acids: CASSLGGTVRNSPLHF. CDR3 in DNA: TGTGCCAGCAGCTTAGGCGGGACAGTGCGTAATTCACCCCTCCACTTT.

V usage is TRBV25-1 and J usage is TRBJ2-7; D call uncertain. The CDR3 loop spans 11 amino acids. Trimming stripped 1 base from V and 5 bases from J, with 3 bases between. Per germline, CDR1 MGHDK and CDR2 SYGVNS. CDR3: CASSESNEQYF. For the CDR3, the DNA is TGTGCCAGCAGTGAATCTAACGAGCAGTACTTC.

This sequence joins TRBV4-3 and TRBJ2-5; D is unresolved. CDR1 is LGHNA, CDR2 YSLEER, per germline. There are 14 residues in the CDR3. The V end lost 2 bases, the J end lost 4 bases, and 11 bases lay between the germline ends. CDR3 sequence: CASSQSPVGETQYF. CDR3 nucleotide sequence: TGCGCCAGCAGCCAAAGCCCGGTGGGAGAGACCCAGTACTTC.

The chain uses TRBV5-1 and TRBJ2-3; D remains ambiguous. Germline-derived CDR1 and CDR2 are SGHRS and YFSETQ. This CDR3 comprises 15 residues. V lost 0 bases and J 0 bases, leaving 8 bases between the germline ends. CDR3 protein: CASSLEQSSTDTQYF. CDR3 nucleotides: TGCGCCAGCAGCTTGGAACAGAGCAGCACAGATACGCAGTATTTT.

Only one count was recorded for this clonotype. CDR3 nucleotide sequence: TGCGCCAGCAGCCGTGACGTAGCGGGGGACGATGAGCAGTTCTTC. Its translation: CASSRDVAGDDEQFF. V and J are TRBV5-1 and TRBJ2-1; 9 bases map to TRBD2. CDR3 size: 15 residues. Trimming removed 4 bases from V and 8 bases from J; junction bases left unmatched: 10. Germline loops: CDR1 SGHRS, CDR2 YFSETQ.

The rearrangement links TRBV29-1 to TRBJ1-4, with D possibly TRBD1 on 5 matching bases. This CDR3 contains 13 residues. V lost 7 bases, J lost 4 bases, and 13 bases lay in between. Per the germline V gene, CDR1 is SQVTM and CDR2 is ANQGSEA. For the CDR3, the DNA is TGCAGCGCGGTCGGGGGGGATAATGAAAAACTGTTTTTT. Translation: CSAVGGDNEKLFF.

This clonotype came up a few times. The chain joins TRBV12-3 or TRBV12-4 to TRBJ1-1; D possibly corresponds to TRBD1 (6 bases). There are 15 residues in the CDR3. Trimming took 5 bases from V and 1 from J, leaving 14 bases between them. The CDR3 region is CASSPPGGWNTEAFF. In DNA, the CDR3 is TGTGCCAGCAGTCCCCCCGGGGGCTGGAACACTGAAGCTTTCTTT.

This chain joins TRBV12-3 or TRBV12-4 and TRBJ1-1; D not certain. The CDR3 is made up of 16 amino acids. Trimming cost V 3 bases and J 0 bases, with 14 bases left between them. CDR3 in amino acids: CASSLAQIKMNTEAFF. In DNA, the CDR3 is TGTGCCAGCAGTTTGGCGCAGATAAAAATGAACACTGAAGCTTTCTTT.

This clonotype was seen a few times. The chain joins TRBV12-3 or TRBV12-4 to TRBJ1-5, with 8 bases that match TRBD1. Germline trimming cut 6 bases from V and 2 bases from J; bases unmatched to any gene: 6. The CDR3 has 15 amino acids. The CDR3 DNA reads as TGTGCCAGCAGGGCGGACAGGGCGGGCAATCAGCCCCAGCATTTT. Encoded protein: CASRADRAGNQPQHF.

The J gene is TRBJ2-7, the V gene TRBV27; 10 positions match TRBD2. The V and J ends lost 3 bases and 4 bases, in that order; junction bases with no gene match: 15. Germline assignment: CDR1 MNHEY and CDR2 SMNVEV (reference sequence). The length of the CDR3 is 18 residues. CDR3 region: CASSFTGVSASGSYEQYF. In DNA form, the CDR3 reads TGTGCCAGCAGTTTCACAGGGGTATCGGCTAGCGGGAGTTACGAGCAGTACTTC.

This chain links TRBV20-1 with TRBJ2-1, with 7 bases aligning to TRBD2. The CDR3 is 12 residues long. The germline gives CDR1 DFQATT, CDR2 SNEGSKA (reference sequence). The V and J ends lost 5 bases and 12 bases, in that order; junction bases with no gene match: 10. CDR3 bases: TGCAGTGCTGCGGGAGCCAGCTTAGGGCAGTTCTTC. It codes for CSAAGASLGQFF.

This clonotype was recorded a few times. The V and J genes are TRBV6-1 and TRBJ2-1, with D maybe TRBD1 (6 bases). Germline CDR1 MNHNS, CDR2 SASEGT. Trimming left V 3 bases short and J 7 bases short, with 19 bases between. This CDR3 contains 16 residues. CDR3 coding DNA: TGTGCCAGCAGTGATTTGTTCGCAGGGGTGCGGAATGAGCAGTTCTTC. Translated: CASSDLFAGVRNEQFF.

Notes on this clonotype: Sequence at one end of the junction differs from germline and may be a read error. CDR3 amino acids: CSSDSFEGNGLTF. The CDR3 nucleotides read TGCAGTTCAGACAGCTTCGAGGGCAACGGCCTGACTTTC. V is TRBV20-1 and J is TRBJ2-6; the D gene could be TRBD1 or TRBD2 (5 bases each). CDR1 and CDR2 from the germline V gene are DFQATT and SNEGSKA (reference sequence). The CDR3 has 13 amino acids.

This clonotype was seen only a few times. The chain couples TRBV29-1 to TRBJ1-1; D might be TRBD1 (6 bases). Germline lookup yields CDR1 SQVTM and CDR2 ANQGSEA. Trimming removed 7 bases from V and 3 bases from J, with 18 bases in between. The CDR3 covers 14 residues. CDR3: CSAQTGPSDTEAFF. In nucleotides, the CDR3 is TGCAGCGCTCAGACAGGCCCATCGGACACTGAAGCTTTCTTT.

This chain links TRBV5-1 with TRBJ1-3; 8 bases are shared with TRBD1. CDR3 size: 14 residues. In germline, CDR1 is SGHRS, CDR2 YFSETQ. The V gene end was trimmed by 3 bases and the J gene end by 4 bases; junction bases not matched to a gene: 3. The CDR3 sequence is CASSSTGDGNTIYF. DNA of the CDR3: TGCGCCAGCAGCTCGACAGGGGACGGAAACACCATATATTTT.

This clonotype was counted between two and nine times. The chain employs TRBV12-3 or TRBV12-4 and TRBJ1-1; no firm D call. V lost 3 bases and J 4 bases, leaving 6 bases between the germline ends. The CDR3 spans 12 residues. The CDR3 nucleotides read TGTGCCAGCAGTTTTGGGCTCACTGAAGCTTTCTTT. Translating it yields CASSFGLTEAFF.